Shown below are 18 T cell receptor beta chains from a single sample sequenced in a study of cytomegalovirus exposure and HLA in healthy donors. Both 60 Vbeta primers and 13 Jbeta primers went into the PCR. Sequencing was performed with immunoSEQ multiplex PCR; in TCRdb, only in-frame clones are kept and a portion is missing. The data contain approximately 160,000 clones, 75% to 80% of them singletons. What was sequenced was PBMCs. Receptors were obtained from a middle-aged woman in good health and CMV-seropositive.

This clone was picked up one time. The chain links TRBV29-1 to TRBJ2-3, with TRBD2 matching over 7 bases. With V trimmed by 7 bases and J by 7 bases, 8 bases remained unmatched. This CDR3 is 12 amino acids long. The V gene's germline CDR1 is SQVTM and CDR2 ANQGSEA. In DNA form, the CDR3 reads TGCAGCGGTGGGGGAGGGCTCAATACGCAGTATTTT. It codes for CSGGGGLNTQYF.

This chain connects TRBV19 to TRBJ2-6, with D perhaps matching TRBD2 (5 bases). The CDR3 loop spans 16 amino acids. V lost 4 bases and J lost 0, with 10 bases in between. The germline gives CDR1 LNHDA, CDR2 SQIVND (reference sequence). As DNA, the CDR3 is TGTGCCAGTAGTAACGGCGGGCGCTCTGGGGCCAACGTCCTGACTTTC. Its translation is CASSNGGRSGANVLTF.

The chain employs TRBV4-3 and TRBJ1-3, with D possibly being TRBD1 (6 bases). The CDR3 runs 15 residues. Germline V gene lookup returns CDR1 LGHNA and CDR2 YSLEER. Trimming stripped 0 bases from V and 2 bases from J, with 8 bases between. The CDR3 DNA reads as TGCGCCAGCAGCCAAGAGGCAGGGGCTGGAAACACCATATATTTT. Translation gives CASSQEAGAGNTIYF.

The J gene is TRBJ2-3, the V gene TRBV28, with 7 bases fitting TRBD2. V lost 2 bases, J lost 4 bases, and 3 bases stayed unmatched. Germline V gives CDR1 MDHEN, CDR2 SYDVKM. This CDR3 is 14 amino acids long. The CDR3 coding sequence is TGTGCCAGCAGTTTAGGGGGGGGAGCAGATACGCAGTATTTT. It yields the protein CASSLGGGADTQYF.

The rearrangement uses TRBV11-2 and TRBJ2-7; D may be TRBD1 (8 bases). Germline CDR1 is SGHAT and CDR2 is FQNNGV. Trimming pared 4 bases from V and 7 bases from J, leaving 20 bases between. The CDR3 sequence is 15 residues long. CDR3 region: CASSYRTGSRGEQYF. In DNA form, the CDR3 reads TGTGCCAGCAGCTACCGGACAGGGTCGCGGGGGGAGCAGTACTTC. Full variable domain (missing parts from reference TRBV11-2 and TRBJ2-7): EAGVAQSPRYKIIEKRQSVAFWCNPISGHATLYWYQQILGQGPKLLIQFQNNGVVDDSQLPKDRFSAERLKGVDSTLKIQPAKLEDSAVYLCASSYRTGSRGEQYFGPGTRLTVT.

The V and J genes are TRBV10-3 and TRBJ2-1, with a possible D match to TRBD2 (7 bases). The CDR3 has 18 amino acids. Trimming took off 0 bases at V and 0 bases at J, with 15 bases between the two ends. The germline V gene encodes CDR1 ENHRY and CDR2 SYGVKD. The CDR3 bases are TGTGCCATCAGTGAGTCACCGGGGGGCCAACGCTCCTACAATGAGCAGTTCTTC. Encoded protein: CAISESPGGQRSYNEQFF.

This clone was picked up a small number of times. This sequence joins TRBV9 and TRBJ2-7, with a possible D match to TRBD2 (5 bases). CDR1 and CDR2 from the germline V gene are SGDLS and YYNGEE. Trimming left V 0 bases short and J 0 bases short, with 10 bases between. The CDR3 runs to 15 residues. The CDR3 DNA sequence: TGTGCCAGCAGCGTAGAAGGACTCCCCTCCTACGAGCAGTACTTC. Amino acid sequence: CASSVEGLPSYEQYF.

The rearrangement joins TRBV30 to TRBJ2-6; TRBD2 might be the D (6 bases). CDR1 and CDR2 from the germline V gene are GTSNPN and SVGIG (reference sequence). V was pared by 4 bases and J by 6 bases, with 13 bases between. The CDR3 contains 14 residues. The CDR3 reads CAWNRGKVANVLTF. CDR3 bases: TGTGCCTGGAATCGGGGGAAGGTGGCCAACGTCCTGACTTTC.

This clone has more than one count but fewer than ten. This chain links TRBV19 with TRBJ2-2; maybe TRBD1 (6 bases). Germline-derived CDR1 and CDR2 are LNHDA and SQIVND (reference sequence). The CDR3 is 15 residues long. The ends were cut back, 7 bases at V and 6 bases at J, with 18 bases in the middle. The CDR3 region has the DNA TGTGCCAGTAACCCACAGGGCCCTTTCCCCGGGGAGCTGTTTTTT. Protein sequence: CASNPQGPFPGELFF.

In DNA form, the CDR3 reads TGCGCCAGCACCGCGGGGGGCCGGAGGGAGACCCAGTACTTC. It specifies CASTAGGRRETQYF. The genes are TRBV5-1 and TRBJ2-5; 8 nucleotides align to TRBD2. Germline CDR1 is SGHRS and CDR2 is YFSETQ. This CDR3 region has 14 residues. J gave up 5 bases and V 6 bases, and 9 bases lay outside the gene matches.

This clone was observed a single time. The chain combines TRBV6-4 with TRBJ1-2; a weak D match, TRBD1 (5 bases). CDR1 is MRHNA, CDR2 SNTAGT, per germline. This CDR3 spans 13 amino acids. V lost 3 bases, J lost 12 bases, and 17 bases lay in between. The DNA for the CDR3 is TGTGCCAGCAGTGATAGGGGTGGCCGGGGGAACACCTTC. This gives the protein CASSDRGGRGNTF.

This clone was observed a few times. The chain combines TRBV18 with TRBJ2-7, with D perhaps TRBD1 (7 bases). Trimming took 5 bases from V and 5 from J, leaving 19 bases between them. The CDR3 is 15 residues long. Germline CDR1 and CDR2: KGHSH and LQKENI. CDR3 protein: CASSSTSGRGDEQYF. In DNA form, the CDR3 reads TGTGCCAGCTCATCCACGAGCGGCAGGGGGGACGAGCAGTACTTC.

The count of this clone is one. V and J are TRBV18 and TRBJ2-3; 7 bases map to TRBD1. The CDR3 spans 14 residues. The V gene end was trimmed by 2 bases and the J gene end by 2 bases; junction bases not matched to a gene: 1. CDR1 is KGHSH, CDR2 LQKENI, per germline. The CDR3 bases are TGTGCCAGCTCACCAGGGACAGCCACAGATACGCAGTATTTT. It encodes CASSPGTATDTQYF.

The genes are TRBV20-1 and TRBJ1-1; D not resolved. CDR1 DFQATT and CDR2 SNEGSKA come from the germline V gene (reference sequence). The germline V and J ends were trimmed by 5 bases and 11 bases, with 15 bases remaining between them. The CDR3 length is 11 residues. CDR3 protein: CSARLVSVAFF. Written as DNA, the CDR3 is TGCAGTGCTCGACTAGTTAGCGTGGCTTTCTTT.

This clone appeared a single time. The junction departs from the called germline gene at one end, perhaps through a read error. V is TRBV7-9 and J is TRBJ2-7; the match to TRBD1 covers 7 bases. The CDR3 sequence is 14 residues long. CDR1 is SEHNR, CDR2 FQNEAQ, per germline (reference sequence). The CDR3 reads CSSSSRQGPPEQYF. The CDR3 DNA reads TGTTCCAGCAGCTCCCGACAGGGTCCTCCCGAGCAGTACTTC.

The chain uses TRBV28 and TRBJ1-1; 7 bases align to TRBD1. V gave up 5 bases and J gave up 6 bases; unmatched junction bases: 9. The V gene's germline CDR1 is MDHEN and CDR2 SYDVKM. This CDR3 is built from 14 residues. The CDR3 protein is CASSGGGAVSEAFF. CDR3 coding DNA: TGTGCCAGCAGTGGAGGGGGCGCGGTTTCTGAAGCTTTCTTT. The variable domain in full, completed from reference TRBV28 and TRBJ1-1, reads DVKVTQSSRYLVKRTGEKVFLECVQDMDHENMFWYRQDPGLGLRLIYFSYDVKMKEKGDIPEGYSVSREKKERFSLILESASTNQTSMYLCASSGGGAVSEAFFGQGTRLTVV.

The chain employs TRBV6-5 and TRBJ2-7; 9 bases map to TRBD1. The CDR3 is 15 residues long. V lost 0 bases, J lost 4 bases, and 4 bases stayed unmatched. The germline CDR1 and CDR2 sequences are MNHEY and SVGAGI. This chain's CDR3 is CASSYSLGQGYEQYF. Here the CDR3 DNA reads TGTGCCAGCAGTTACTCCTTGGGACAGGGTTACGAGCAGTACTTC.

CDR3 coding DNA: TGCGCCAGCAGCCAAACAGGGGGCATCGAAAAACTGTTTTTT. It translates to CASSQTGGIEKLFF. V usage is TRBV4-1 and J usage is TRBJ1-4; 9 bases map to TRBD1. The length of the CDR3 is 14 residues. Germline assignment: CDR1 MGHRA and CDR2 YSYEKL. The ends lost 2 bases at V and 8 bases at J; junction bases unmatched: 3.